The 27 T cell receptor beta chains below come from one sample, sequenced in a study of OX40 agonist ivuxolimab in advanced cancers. Libraries were prepared by immunoSEQ multiplex PCR; TCRdb keeps only in-frame clonotypes and omits some of them. The sample consists of approximately 100,000 clones, roughly nine tenths of them appearing once. Sequenced material: CD4+ or CD8+ T cells sorted from blood, taken in a trial of the OX40 agonist ivuxolimab. These receptors originate from an adult with an advanced solid tumor such as melanoma, head and neck, liver or kidney cancer.

This sequence joins TRBV5-6 and TRBJ2-1; 11 bases map to TRBD2. Germline CDR1 is SGHDT and CDR2 is YYEEEE. This CDR3 is built from 15 residues. J was trimmed by 6 bases and V by 10 bases; bases with no gene match: 12. The CDR3 nucleotides are TGTGCCGGACATTTAGCGGGAGGGCCGCTCAATGAGCAGTTCTTC. It encodes CAGHLAGGPLNEQFF.

The chain carries TRBV18 and TRBJ2-5, with TRBD1 matching 9 bases. The CDR3 runs to 14 residues. Germline values: CDR1 KGHSH, CDR2 LQKENI. J lost 1 base, V lost 4 bases, and 1 base had no gene match. Written as DNA, the CDR3 is TGTGCCAGCTCACAGGGACAGGGCCAAGAGACCCAGTACTTC. It encodes CASSQGQGQETQYF.

The sample holds a few counts of this clone. CDR3 region: CASSVATNSDTQYF. CDR3 coding DNA: TGTGCCAGCAGCGTAGCGACTAATTCAGATACGCAGTATTTT. The chain uses TRBV9 and TRBJ2-3; tentative D call: TRBD2 (5 bases). V lost 0 bases and J lost 4, with 9 bases in between. Per the germline V gene, CDR1 is SGDLS and CDR2 is YYNGEE. The CDR3 loop spans 14 amino acids.

The V call is TRBV27, the J call TRBJ1-1; 7 positions match TRBD1. The CDR3 spans 14 residues. The V gene end was trimmed by 4 bases and the J gene end by 1 base; junction bases not matched to a gene: 3. The germline V gene encodes CDR1 MNHEY and CDR2 SMNVEV (reference sequence). The CDR3 reads CASSSTGKNTEAFF. The DNA for the CDR3 is TGTGCCAGCAGTTCGACAGGGAAGAACACTGAAGCTTTCTTT.

This clone was recorded a few times. The chain is built from TRBV7-3 and TRBJ2-2, with TRBD1 identical over 12 bases. This CDR3 contains 16 residues. With V trimmed by 5 bases and J by 6 bases, 7 bases remained unmatched. The germline V gene encodes CDR1 SGHTA and CDR2 FQGTGA. The CDR3 DNA reads TGTGCCAGCAGCCCGACCGGGACAGGGGGCCCCGGGGAGCTGTTTTTT. Translating it yields CASSPTGTGGPGELFF. The variable domain in full, with the rest retrieved from reference TRBV7-3 and TRBJ2-2, is GAGVSQTPSNKVTEKGKYVELRCDPISGHTALYWYRQSLGQGPEFLIYFQGTGAADDSGLPNDRFFAVRPEGSVSTLKIQRTERGDSAVYLCASSPTGTGGPGELFFGEGSRLTVL.

V gene TRBV28 combines with J gene TRBJ2-2; 13 bases match TRBD2. The CDR3 covers 16 residues. Germline loops: CDR1 MDHEN, CDR2 SYDVKM. The V and J ends lost 5 bases and 6 bases, in that order; junction bases with no gene match: 6. CDR3 bases: TGTGCCAGCAGTATCGGGACTAGCGGGACAGCCGGGGAGCTGTTTTTT. Amino acids: CASSIGTSGTAGELFF.

Here the CDR3 DNA reads TGCGCCAGCAGCTTGGTGGGTAGCGGGAGTGGAGAGACCCAGTACTTC. It is translated as CASSLVGSGSGETQYF. This rearrangement joins TRBV5-1 to TRBJ2-5; TRBD2 matches 9 bases. J was trimmed by 4 bases and V by 0 bases; bases with no gene match: 7. The CDR3 extends over 16 amino acids. Germline loops: CDR1 SGHRS, CDR2 YFSETQ.

The chain uses TRBV6-6 and TRBJ2-5; 8 nucleotides agree with TRBD2. The CDR3 totals 16 residues. V trimming: 5 bases; J trimming: 5 bases; junction bases outside the gene matches: 13. Germline V gene data show CDR1 as MNHNY and CDR2 as SVGAGI (reference sequence). CDR3 in amino acids: CASSHAAGARLETQYF. The CDR3 DNA reads as TGTGCCAGCAGTCACGCAGCGGGAGCTCGGCTGGAGACCCAGTACTTC.

V usage is TRBV5-1 and J usage is TRBJ2-5; maybe TRBD2 (7 bases). Germline V gene sequence: CDR1 SGHRS, CDR2 YFSETQ. Trimming removed 0 bases from V and 7 bases from J, with 10 bases in between. The CDR3 is made up of 13 amino acids. The CDR3 is CASSLDRGGTQYF. In DNA, the CDR3 is TGCGCCAGCAGCTTGGATAGGGGGGGGACCCAGTACTTC.

The V gene is TRBV7-9, the J gene TRBJ2-7; D is uncertain. V was trimmed by 8 bases and J by 4 bases, leaving 15 bases between them. CDR1 is SEHNR and CDR2 is FQNEAQ in the germline V gene (reference sequence). The CDR3 totals 13 residues. This CDR3 reads CASGRTEIYEQYF. CDR3 in DNA: TGTGCCAGCGGACGAACAGAGATTTACGAGCAGTACTTC.

Regarding this clone: The junction differs from germline at one of its ends, possibly a read error. The gene calls are TRBV25-1 and TRBJ2-3; tentatively, D is TRBD1 or TRBD2 (5 bases each). This CDR3 contains 11 residues. CDR1 is MGHDK and CDR2 is SYGVNS in the germline V gene. CDR3 nucleotides: TGTGCCAGCAGTGAAGTGGGACCACCGAATTTT. It yields the protein CASSEVGPPNF.

The chain carries TRBV4-2 and TRBJ2-7; the D gene is possibly TRBD2 (5 bases). The CDR3 has 17 residues. V lost 0 bases and J 0 bases, leaving 15 bases between the germline ends. Per germline, CDR1 LGHNA and CDR2 YNFKEQ. The CDR3, as DNA: TGTGCCAGCAGCCAAGAGGCCGGGCGGGTTAGCTCCTACGAGCAGTACTTC. Translation gives CASSQEAGRVSSYEQYF.

This clone was counted only a few times. V and J are TRBV28 and TRBJ1-5; no reliable D call. Germline CDR1 is MDHEN and CDR2 is SYDVKM. The CDR3 extends over 12 amino acids. Trimming cost V 3 bases and J 5 bases, with 5 bases left between them. DNA of the CDR3: TGTGCCAGCAGTTTGGGGTATCAGCCCCAGCATTTT. It codes for CASSLGYQPQHF.

The gene calls are TRBV28 and TRBJ2-7; no definite D call. This CDR3 has 13 residues. Germline CDR1 is MDHEN and CDR2 is SYDVKM. V shed 6 bases and J shed 2 bases, with 11 bases lying between them. The CDR3 DNA reads TGTGCCAGCAGACCGGGCCGAACCTACGAGCAGTACTTC. Amino acid sequence: CASRPGRTYEQYF.

This chain links TRBV5-1 with TRBJ2-3; 15 bases align to TRBD2. Unmatched junction bases numbered 10, after V lost 4 bases and J lost 4 bases. CDR3 length: 18 residues. Germline values: CDR1 SGHRS, CDR2 YFSETQ. CDR3 amino acids: CASSPRTSGRARADTQYF. DNA of the CDR3: TGCGCCAGCAGCCCAAGGACTAGCGGGAGGGCCCGCGCAGATACGCAGTATTTT.

CDR3 in DNA: TGTGCCAGCGAGTTGTCGATGATTGGTACCCATGAGCAGTTCTTC. Protein: CASELSMIGTHEQFF. The rearrangement links TRBV11-3 to TRBJ2-1, with D uncertain. Germline assignment: CDR1 SGHNT and CDR2 YENEEA. CDR3 length equals 15 residues. Between the trimmed V and J ends, which lost 8 bases and 8 bases, there was a span of 22 bases.

The table lists this clone with a count of one. This sequence joins TRBV7-2 and TRBJ2-5, with 7 bases matching TRBD2. The V segment lost 1 base and the J segment 1 base; nucleotides outside the gene matches: 9. In germline, CDR1 is SGHTA, CDR2 FQGNSA. The CDR3 runs 17 residues. This CDR3 is CASSLGLLAGIQETQYF. The DNA of the CDR3 is TGTGCCAGCAGCTTAGGTCTTTTAGCGGGTATCCAAGAGACCCAGTACTTC.

The CDR3: CASSSTGTGAFF. The CDR3 DNA is TGTGCCAGCAGTTCCACAGGGACAGGAGCTTTCTTT. The J gene is TRBJ1-1, the V gene TRBV25-1; 8 bases agree with TRBD1. The V and J ends lost 5 bases and 10 bases, in that order; junction bases with no gene match: 6. CDR1 is MGHDK and CDR2 is SYGVNS in the germline V gene. The CDR3 is made up of 12 amino acids.

In its sample, this clone was seen once. V and J are TRBV7-2 and TRBJ2-3; D may be TRBD1 or TRBD2 (5 bases each). Trimming left V 3 bases short and J 3 bases short, with 13 bases between. Germline V lookup: CDR1 SGHTA, CDR2 FQGNSA. There are 15 residues in the CDR3. The CDR3 loop is CASSFGGPGTDTQYF. For the CDR3, the DNA is TGTGCCAGCAGCTTCGGCGGGCCAGGGACAGATACGCAGTATTTT.

This chain joins TRBV29-1 and TRBJ2-1; 9 nucleotides agree with TRBD2. The CDR3 spans 14 residues. CDR1 and CDR2 (germline): SQVTM, ANQGSEA. V lost 4 bases, J lost 4 bases, and 5 bases stayed unmatched. CDR3 in amino acids: CSVGLAGQYNEQFF. The CDR3 DNA reads as TGCAGCGTTGGGCTAGCGGGACAATACAATGAGCAGTTCTTC.

This sequence joins TRBV27 and TRBJ1-6, with a possible D match to TRBD1 (6 bases). The germline V gene encodes CDR1 MNHEY and CDR2 SMNVEV (reference sequence). With 5 bases removed from V and 7 bases from J, the gap between germline ends came to 15 bases. This CDR3 is built from 15 residues. Here the CDR3 reads CASSITGLGNSPLHF. The CDR3 DNA is TGTGCCAGCAGTATCACAGGGCTGGGCAATTCACCCCTCCACTTT.

The rearrangement joins TRBV28 to TRBJ2-2; the match to TRBD2 covers 8 bases. This CDR3 comprises 15 residues. V was pared by 7 bases and J by 6 bases, with 10 bases of the junction left unmatched. CDR1 is MDHEN, CDR2 SYDVKM, per germline. CDR3 coding DNA: TGTGCCAGCATCCGGGGGGGCGGGAGAGCCGGGGAGCTGTTTTTT. It yields the protein CASIRGGGRAGELFF.

The chain combines TRBV5-1 with TRBJ1-1; unclear D gene. Germline V gene lookup returns CDR1 SGHRS and CDR2 YFSETQ. This CDR3 has 13 amino acids. Between the trimmed V and J ends, which lost 4 bases and 0 bases, there was a span of 7 bases. CDR3 in amino acids: CASSEGVNTEAFF. The CDR3 bases are TGCGCCAGCAGCGAGGGCGTGAACACTGAAGCTTTCTTT. Based on the CDR3 plus reference TRBV5-1 and TRBJ1-1, the full variable domain is KAGVTQTPRYLIKTRGQQVTLSCSPISGHRSVSWYQQTPGQGLQFLFEYFSETQRNKGNFPGRFSGRQFSNSRSEMNVSTLELGDSALYLCASSEGVNTEAFFGQGTRLTVV.

This clone was seen more than once but under ten times. The J gene is TRBJ2-3, the V gene TRBV19; the match to TRBD2 covers 11 bases. The V gene end was trimmed by 7 bases and the J gene end by 4 bases; junction bases not matched to a gene: 4. The germline gives CDR1 LNHDA, CDR2 SQIVND (reference sequence). The CDR3 sequence is 14 residues long. In DNA, the CDR3 is TGTGCCAGTAAAGATAGCGGGAGGGCAGATACGCAGTATTTT. Its translation: CASKDSGRADTQYF.

J is TRBJ2-3 and V is TRBV5-4, with TRBD1 matching over 7 bases. Germline loops: CDR1 SGHNT, CDR2 YYREEE (reference sequence). The V gene end was trimmed by 3 bases and the J gene end by 2 bases; junction bases not matched to a gene: 3. This CDR3 spans 14 amino acids. The CDR3 DNA sequence: TGTGCCAGCAGCTATGGACAGGTCACAGATACGCAGTATTTT. Translation gives CASSYGQVTDTQYF. Using reference TRBV5-4 and TRBJ2-3 for the parts outside the CDR3, the full variable domain is ETGVTQSPTHLIKTRGQQVTLRCSSQSGHNTVSWYQQALGQGPQFIFQYYREEENGRGNFPPRFSGLQFPNYSSELNVNALELDDSALYLCASSYGQVTDTQYFGPGTRLTVL.

The chain employs TRBV6-1 and TRBJ1-5; possible D gene TRBD1, 5 bases. The V and J ends lost 4 bases and 4 bases respectively, with 8 bases between them. Germline V gives CDR1 MNHNS, CDR2 SASEGT. The CDR3 is made up of 13 amino acids. The CDR3 loop reads CASSGQLNQPQHF. CDR3 coding DNA: TGTGCCAGCAGTGGACAGTTAAATCAGCCCCAGCATTTT.

The gene calls are TRBV6-5 and TRBJ2-5, with D perhaps TRBD2 (6 bases). This CDR3 is 13 amino acids long. From germline, CDR1 is MNHEY and CDR2 SVGAGI. The ends were cut back, 4 bases at V and 5 bases at J, with 11 bases in the middle. For the CDR3, the DNA is TGTGCCAGCAGTTTACCGGGAGTGGAGACCCAGTACTTC. It translates to CASSLPGVETQYF.